This is a list of T cell receptor beta chains from one sample in a study of cytomegalovirus exposure and HLA in healthy donors. The method was immunoSEQ multiplex PCR; TCRdb's version includes in-frame clones alone and lacks a portion of them. The sample holds 55,000 to 80,000 clones. Input material: PBMCs. All receptors come from a man aged 35 to 55 in good health and CMV-seronegative. Both conserved end residues are part of each CDR3. A D gene is named only where the DNA matches it firmly.

J gene: TRBJ1-2
CDR3 length: 15
D gene: NA
V gene: TRBV30
CDR3 protein: CAWTIQGSSNYGYTF
CDR3 DNA: TGTGCCTGGACCATACAGGGAAGCTCTAACTATGGCTACACCTTC

J gene: TRBJ2-3
CDR3 length: 14
D gene: NA
V gene: TRBV5-1
CDR3 protein: CASSLGQDTDTQYF
CDR3 DNA: TGCGCCAGCAGCTTGGGACAGGACACAGATACGCAGTATTTT

J gene: TRBJ2-5
CDR3 length: 15
D gene: TRBD2
V gene: TRBV5-1
CDR3 protein: CASSGRGRGVETQYF
CDR3 DNA: TGCGCCAGCTCCGGCCGGGGGCGGGGGGTTGAGACCCAGTACTTC

J gene: TRBJ2-1
CDR3 length: 15
D gene: NA
V gene: TRBV11-3
CDR3 protein: CASSLGASSYNEQFF
CDR3 DNA: TGTGCCAGCAGCTTGGGAGCGAGCTCCTACAATGAGCAGTTCTTC

J gene: TRBJ1-5
CDR3 length: 15
D gene: NA
V gene: TRBV21-1
CDR3 protein: CASSKADSSNQPQHF
CDR3 DNA: TGTGCCAGCAGCAAAGCCGACAGTAGCAATCAGCCCCAGCATTTT

J gene: TRBJ1-1
CDR3 length: 14
D gene: NA
V gene: TRBV27
CDR3 protein: CASSLSPGGTEAFF
CDR3 DNA: TGTGCCAGCAGTTTATCTCCCGGGGGCACTGAAGCTTTCTTT

J gene: TRBJ1-3
CDR3 length: 11
D gene: NA
V gene: TRBV6-1
CDR3 protein: CASRDWNTIYF
CDR3 DNA: TGTGCCAGCAGGGACTGGAACACCATATATTTT

J gene: TRBJ1-1
CDR3 length: 12
D gene: TRBD1
V gene: TRBV7-9
CDR3 protein: CASRRTGGETFF
CDR3 DNA: TGTGCCAGCAGAAGGACAGGGGGAGAGACTTTCTTT

J gene: TRBJ2-2
CDR3 length: 12
D gene: NA
V gene: TRBV7-3
CDR3 protein: CASSLRAGELFF
CDR3 DNA: TGTGCCAGCAGCTTGAGGGCCGGGGAGCTGTTTTTT

J gene: TRBJ1-5
CDR3 length: 15
D gene: NA
V gene: TRBV2
CDR3 protein: CASTDAGNGNQPQHF
CDR3 DNA: TGTGCCAGCACCGATGCAGGGAATGGCAATCAGCCCCAGCATTTT

J gene: TRBJ2-3
CDR3 length: 13
D gene: TRBD2
V gene: TRBV6-6
CDR3 protein: CASSYSGGDTQYF
CDR3 DNA: TGTGCCAGCAGTTACTCGGGGGGGGATACGCAGTATTTT

J gene: TRBJ1-1
CDR3 length: 11
D gene: NA
V gene: TRBV2
CDR3 protein: CASETNTEAFF
CDR3 DNA: TGTGCCAGTGAGACTAACACTGAAGCTTTCTTT

J gene: TRBJ2-7
CDR3 length: 15
D gene: NA
V gene: TRBV6-6
CDR3 protein: CASSYPAGNSYEQYF
CDR3 DNA: TGTGCCAGCAGTTACCCGGCAGGAAACTCCTACGAGCAGTACTTC

J gene: TRBJ1-5
CDR3 length: 14
D gene: NA
V gene: TRBV15
CDR3 protein: CATSRAYSNQPQHF
CDR3 DNA: TGTGCCACCAGCAGAGCCTATAGCAATCAGCCCCAGCATTTT

J gene: TRBJ2-7
CDR3 length: 15
D gene: TRBD2
V gene: TRBV30
CDR3 protein: CAGGGTDYFSYEQYF
CDR3 DNA: TGTGCCGGGGGGGGGACGGATTATTTCTCCTACGAGCAGTACTTC

J gene: TRBJ1-1
CDR3 length: 13
D gene: NA
V gene: TRBV5-4
CDR3 protein: CASSSDKRTEAFF
CDR3 DNA: TGTGCCAGCAGCTCGGACAAGCGCACTGAAGCTTTCTTT

J gene: TRBJ2-4
CDR3 length: 18
D gene: TRBD1
V gene: TRBV4-2
CDR3 protein: CASSLLLGTGRGKNIQYF
CDR3 DNA: TGTGCCAGCAGCCTACTCCTTGGGACAGGGCGGGGCAAAAACATTCAGTACTTC

J gene: TRBJ1-1
CDR3 length: 14
D gene: NA
V gene: TRBV4-1
CDR3 protein: CASSQEGTGTEAFF
CDR3 DNA: TGCGCCAGCAGCCAAGAAGGTACGGGCACTGAAGCTTTCTTT

J gene: TRBJ2-5
CDR3 length: 16
D gene: TRBD1
V gene: TRBV4-1
CDR3 protein: CASSQATGAEEETQYF
CDR3 DNA: TGCGCCAGCAGCCAAGCGACAGGGGCTGAAGAAGAGACCCAGTACTTC

J gene: TRBJ2-1
CDR3 length: 15
D gene: TRBD1
V gene: TRBV7-7
CDR3 protein: CASSLTGTAGGEQFF
CDR3 DNA: TGTGCTAGCAGCTTAACCGGGACAGCTGGGGGTGAGCAGTTCTTC

J gene: TRBJ2-1
CDR3 length: 13
D gene: NA
V gene: TRBV6-6
CDR3 protein: CASTPGNYNEQFF
CDR3 DNA: TGTGCCAGCACTCCCGGGAACTACAATGAGCAGTTCTTC

J gene: TRBJ2-3
CDR3 length: 12
D gene: TRBD2
V gene: TRBV28
CDR3 protein: CASSLVAGTQYF
CDR3 DNA: TGTGCCAGCAGTTTGGTAGCGGGGACGCAGTATTTT

J gene: TRBJ2-1
CDR3 length: 13
D gene: NA
V gene: TRBV5-1
CDR3 protein: CASSFGGGIEQFF
CDR3 DNA: TGCGCCAGCAGCTTTGGTGGGGGGATTGAGCAGTTCTTC

J gene: TRBJ2-7
CDR3 length: 17
D gene: TRBD2
V gene: TRBV4-2
CDR3 protein: CASSHPLSGGAGYEQYF
CDR3 DNA: TGTGCCAGCAGCCATCCGCTTAGCGGGGGGGCCGGCTACGAGCAGTACTTC

J gene: TRBJ2-2
CDR3 length: 17
D gene: TRBD1
V gene: TRBV19
CDR3 protein: CASSPGGLSWNTGELFF
CDR3 DNA: TGTGCCAGTAGTCCAGGGGGCTTGAGTTGGAACACCGGGGAGCTGTTTTTT

J gene: TRBJ2-7
CDR3 length: 12
D gene: NA
V gene: TRBV30
CDR3 protein: CACQVDIYEQYF
CDR3 DNA: TGTGCGTGTCAAGTGGACATCTACGAGCAGTACTTC

J gene: TRBJ1-6
CDR3 length: 14
D gene: NA
V gene: TRBV5-5
CDR3 protein: CASSESSYNSPLHF
CDR3 DNA: TGTGCCAGCAGCGAGAGCTCCTATAATTCACCCCTCCACTTT

J gene: TRBJ1-4
CDR3 length: 13
D gene: NA
V gene: TRBV30
CDR3 protein: CAWRSQGYEKLFF
CDR3 DNA: TGTGCCTGGAGGTCACAGGGTTATGAAAAACTGTTTTTT

J gene: TRBJ1-2
CDR3 length: 13
D gene: NA
V gene: TRBV28
CDR3 protein: CASSLGQVFGYTF
CDR3 DNA: TGTGCCAGCAGTTTAGGGCAGGTGTTTGGCTACACCTTC

J gene: TRBJ2-7
CDR3 length: 17
D gene: TRBD2
V gene: TRBV5-4
CDR3 protein: CASSSGLAGGPLYEQYF
CDR3 DNA: TGTGCCAGCAGCTCAGGACTAGCGGGGGGGCCCCTCTACGAGCAGTACTTC

J gene: TRBJ2-5
CDR3 length: 16
D gene: TRBD1
V gene: TRBV7-8
CDR3 protein: CASSLAIRTGPETQYF
CDR3 DNA: TGTGCCAGCAGCTTAGCAATTCGGACAGGCCCAGAGACCCAGTACTTC

J gene: TRBJ1-5
CDR3 length: 15
D gene: NA
V gene: TRBV6-1
CDR3 protein: CASSEGGILNQPQHF
CDR3 DNA: TGTGCCAGCAGTGAAGGAGGGATACTCAATCAGCCCCAGCATTTT